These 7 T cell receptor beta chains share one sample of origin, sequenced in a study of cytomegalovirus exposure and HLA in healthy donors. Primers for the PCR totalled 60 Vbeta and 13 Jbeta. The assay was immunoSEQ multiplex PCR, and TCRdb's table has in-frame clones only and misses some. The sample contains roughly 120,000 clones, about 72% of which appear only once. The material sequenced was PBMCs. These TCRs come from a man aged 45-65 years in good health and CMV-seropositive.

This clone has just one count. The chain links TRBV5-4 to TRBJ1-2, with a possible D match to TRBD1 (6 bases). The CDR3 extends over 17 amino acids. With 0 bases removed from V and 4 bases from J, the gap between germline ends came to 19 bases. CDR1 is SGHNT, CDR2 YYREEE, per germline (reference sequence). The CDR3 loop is CASSLASRGGRGYGYTF. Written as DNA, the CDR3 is TGTGCCAGCAGCTTGGCCAGTAGGGGGGGCCGTGGCTATGGCTACACCTTC.

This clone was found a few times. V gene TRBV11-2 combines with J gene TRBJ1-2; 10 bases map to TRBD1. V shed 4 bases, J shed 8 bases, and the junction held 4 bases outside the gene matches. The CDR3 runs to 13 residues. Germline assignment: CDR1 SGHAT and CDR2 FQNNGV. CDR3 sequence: CASSSGQGWGYTF. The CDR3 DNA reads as TGTGCCAGCAGCTCGGGACAGGGGTGGGGCTACACCTTC. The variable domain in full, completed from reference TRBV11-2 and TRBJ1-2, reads EAGVAQSPRYKIIEKRQSVAFWCNPISGHATLYWYQQILGQGPKLLIQFQNNGVVDDSQLPKDRFSAERLKGVDSTLKIQPAKLEDSAVYLCASSSGQGWGYTFGSGTRLTVV.

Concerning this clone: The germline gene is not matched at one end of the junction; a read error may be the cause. The CDR3 nucleotides read TGTTCCAGCAGCCTTCTACAGGGAGTGGCTAACTATGGCTACACCTTC. It encodes CSSSLLQGVANYGYTF. This chain connects TRBV7-9 to TRBJ1-2; maybe TRBD1 (6 bases). This CDR3 is built from 16 residues. Germline V lookup: CDR1 SEHNR, CDR2 FQNEAQ (reference sequence).

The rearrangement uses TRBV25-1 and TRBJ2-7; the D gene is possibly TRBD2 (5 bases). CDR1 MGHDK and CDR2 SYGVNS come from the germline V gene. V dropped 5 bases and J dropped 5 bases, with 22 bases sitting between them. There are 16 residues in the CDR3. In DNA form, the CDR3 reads TGTGCCAGCAGTACGGCCCTCGTACGGGGAGCAGACGAGCAGTACTTC. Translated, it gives CASSTALVRGADEQYF.

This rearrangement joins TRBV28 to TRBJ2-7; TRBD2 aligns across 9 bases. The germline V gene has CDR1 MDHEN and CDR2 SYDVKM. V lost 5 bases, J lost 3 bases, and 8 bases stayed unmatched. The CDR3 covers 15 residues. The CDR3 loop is CASSPGVAGVYEQYF. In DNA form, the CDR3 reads TGTGCCAGCAGTCCCGGGGTAGCGGGGGTCTACGAGCAGTACTTC.

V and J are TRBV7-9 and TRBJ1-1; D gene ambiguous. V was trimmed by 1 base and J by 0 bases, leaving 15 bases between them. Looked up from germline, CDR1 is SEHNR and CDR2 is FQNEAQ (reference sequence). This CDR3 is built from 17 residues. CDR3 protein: CASSLGAVSAMNTEAFF. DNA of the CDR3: TGTGCCAGCAGCTTAGGCGCCGTTTCAGCGATGAACACTGAAGCTTTCTTT.

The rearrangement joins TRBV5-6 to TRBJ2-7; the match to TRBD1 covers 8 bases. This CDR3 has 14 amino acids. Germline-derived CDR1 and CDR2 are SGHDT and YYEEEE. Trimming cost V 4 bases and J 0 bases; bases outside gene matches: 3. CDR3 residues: CASSAGQDSYEQYF. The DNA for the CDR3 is TGTGCCAGCAGCGCGGGACAGGACTCCTACGAGCAGTACTTC.